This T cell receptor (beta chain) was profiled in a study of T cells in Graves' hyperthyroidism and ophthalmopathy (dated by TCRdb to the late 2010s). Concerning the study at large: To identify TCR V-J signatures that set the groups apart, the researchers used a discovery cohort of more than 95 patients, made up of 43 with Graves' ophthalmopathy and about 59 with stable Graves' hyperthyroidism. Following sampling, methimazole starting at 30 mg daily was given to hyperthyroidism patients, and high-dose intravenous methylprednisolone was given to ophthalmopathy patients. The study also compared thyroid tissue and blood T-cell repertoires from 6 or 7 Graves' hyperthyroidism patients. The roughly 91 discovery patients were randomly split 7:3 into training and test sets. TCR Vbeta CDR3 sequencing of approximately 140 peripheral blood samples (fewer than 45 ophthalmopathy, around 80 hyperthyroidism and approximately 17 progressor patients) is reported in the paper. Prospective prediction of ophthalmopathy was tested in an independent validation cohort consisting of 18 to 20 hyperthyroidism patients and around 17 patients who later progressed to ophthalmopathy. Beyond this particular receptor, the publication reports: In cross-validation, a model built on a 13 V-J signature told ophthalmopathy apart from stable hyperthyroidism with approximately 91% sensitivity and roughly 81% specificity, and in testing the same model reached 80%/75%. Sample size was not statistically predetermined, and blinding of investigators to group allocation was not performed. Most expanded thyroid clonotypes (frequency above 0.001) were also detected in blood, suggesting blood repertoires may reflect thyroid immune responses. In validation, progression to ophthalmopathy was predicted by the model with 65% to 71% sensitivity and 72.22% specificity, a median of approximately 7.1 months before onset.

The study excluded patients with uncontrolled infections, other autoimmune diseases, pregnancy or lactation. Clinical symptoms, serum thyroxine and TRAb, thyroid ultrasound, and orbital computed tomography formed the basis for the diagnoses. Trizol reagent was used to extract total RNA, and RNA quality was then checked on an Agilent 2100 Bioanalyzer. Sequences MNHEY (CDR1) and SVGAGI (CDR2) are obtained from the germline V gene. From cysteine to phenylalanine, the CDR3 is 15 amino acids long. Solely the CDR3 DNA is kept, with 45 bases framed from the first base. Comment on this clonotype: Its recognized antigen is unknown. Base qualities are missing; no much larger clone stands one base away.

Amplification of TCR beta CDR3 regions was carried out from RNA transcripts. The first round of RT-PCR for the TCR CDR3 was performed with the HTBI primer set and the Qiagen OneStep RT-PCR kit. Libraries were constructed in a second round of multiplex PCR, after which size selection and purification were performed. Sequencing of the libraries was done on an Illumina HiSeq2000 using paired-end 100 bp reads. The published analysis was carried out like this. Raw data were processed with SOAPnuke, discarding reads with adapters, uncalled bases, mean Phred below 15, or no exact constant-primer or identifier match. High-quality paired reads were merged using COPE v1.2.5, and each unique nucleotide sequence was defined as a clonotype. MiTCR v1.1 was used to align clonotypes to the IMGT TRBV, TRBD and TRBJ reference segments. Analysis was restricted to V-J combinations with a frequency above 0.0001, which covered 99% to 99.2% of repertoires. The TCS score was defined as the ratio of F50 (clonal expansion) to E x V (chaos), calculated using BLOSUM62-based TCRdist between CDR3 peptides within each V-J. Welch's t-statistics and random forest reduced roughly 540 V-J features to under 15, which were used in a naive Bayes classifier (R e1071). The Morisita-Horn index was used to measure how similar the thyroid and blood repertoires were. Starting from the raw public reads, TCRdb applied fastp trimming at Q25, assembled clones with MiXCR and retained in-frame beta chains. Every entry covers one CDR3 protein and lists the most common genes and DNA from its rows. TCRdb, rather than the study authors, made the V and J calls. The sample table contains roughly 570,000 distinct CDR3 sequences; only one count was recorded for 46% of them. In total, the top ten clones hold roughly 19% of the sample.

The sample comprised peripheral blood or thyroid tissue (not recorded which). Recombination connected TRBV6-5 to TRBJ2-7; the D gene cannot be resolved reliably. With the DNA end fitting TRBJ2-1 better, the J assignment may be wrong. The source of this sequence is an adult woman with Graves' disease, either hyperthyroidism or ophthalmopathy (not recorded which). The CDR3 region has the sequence CASRVVFSGGNEQFF. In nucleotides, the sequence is TGTGCCAGCAGGGTGGTCTTCTCAGGCGGTAATGAGCAGTTCTTC.